This TCR beta chain was obtained from a study of CD8+ T cells in alopecia areata. The overall study: Tofacitinib was given for 6 to 18 months, then stopped for 6 months.

The germline V gene encodes CDR1 LNHNV and CDR2 YYDKDF (reference sequence). The CDR3 runs to 15 residues. Trimming removed 0 bases from V and 8 bases from J, with 14 bases in between. This clone was seen ten or more times. cDNA prepared by RNA extraction and subsequent reverse transcription served as the template for sequencing. Measured with immunoSEQ multiplex PCR; TCRdb has only the in-frame clones, and not every one. Of hundreds of thousands of clones listed, 57% are singletons. PBMCs were stained for CD3, CD4 and CD8, and CD4+ and CD8+ T cells were sorted. This receptor was identified in a human donor with alopecia areata. Sample: CD4+ T cells sorted from blood, taken at week 0. This chain links TRBV15 with TRBJ1-5; D gene unclear. The CDR3 nucleotides are TGTGCCACCAGCAGAGAAGTGGGAAAGCGTGAGCCCCAGCATTTT. As protein: CATSREVGKREPQHF.